Each of the 7 T cell receptor beta chains below was sequenced from the same sample in a study of blood T cell repertoires in COVID-19. Clones were sequenced by immunoSEQ multiplex PCR, and TCRdb holds only the in-frame ones, with some missing. The repertoire holds 110,000 to 150,000 clones, approximately 80% seen once, with about 5% in the top ten. The specimen was peripheral blood. The receptor set was obtained from a woman between 50 and 59 years old with acute or convalescent COVID-19.

Only a few counts were recorded for this clone. The V and J genes are TRBV18 and TRBJ1-1; D perhaps matches TRBD1 (5 bases). Trimming pared 2 bases from V and 10 bases from J, leaving 11 bases between. From germline, CDR1 is KGHSH and CDR2 LQKENI. This CDR3 is 12 amino acids long. The CDR3: CASSPIPGGAFF. In DNA, the CDR3 is TGTGCCAGCTCACCAATTCCCGGGGGAGCTTTCTTT.

The chain uses TRBV4-2 and TRBJ2-1, with 8 bases fitting TRBD2. The CDR3 spans 16 residues. Germline V gives CDR1 LGHNA, CDR2 YNFKEQ. J was trimmed by 2 bases and V by 3 bases; bases with no gene match: 6. The CDR3: CASSHSAGGPYNEQFF. The CDR3 DNA sequence: TGTGCCAGCAGCCATTCGGCGGGGGGCCCCTACAATGAGCAGTTCTTC.

This clone showed up many times. The gene calls are TRBV7-3 and TRBJ1-1; D remains ambiguous. From germline, CDR1 is SGHTA and CDR2 FQGTGA. CDR3 size: 12 residues. Deletions cut 4 bases from V and 1 base from J, with 4 bases between. For the CDR3, the DNA is TGTGCCAGCAGCTACGGGAACACTGAAGCTTTCTTT. Its translation is CASSYGNTEAFF.

This chain uses TRBV27 with TRBJ2-7; 9 nucleotides line up with TRBD1. Trimming at V came to 8 bases and at J to 2 bases, leaving 7 bases not matched to a gene. The CDR3 loop spans 14 amino acids. Germline V gene data show CDR1 as MNHEY and CDR2 as SMNVEV (reference sequence). CDR3 bases: TGTGCCAGCGGCACCGGGACAGGGCCCTACGAGCAGTACTTC. Amino acid sequence: CASGTGTGPYEQYF.

The CDR3 sequence is CASSFRDTSYNSPLHF. CDR3 coding DNA: TGTGCCAGCTCATTCCGGGACACCTCCTATAATTCACCCCTCCACTTT. The chain employs TRBV18 and TRBJ1-6, with D possibly being TRBD1 (6 bases). The ends were cut back, 5 bases at V and 0 bases at J, with 11 bases in the middle. The CDR3 spans 16 residues. CDR1 is KGHSH and CDR2 is LQKENI in the germline V gene.

The CDR3 sequence is CASSHYRDKLSPLHF. CDR3 DNA sequence: TGCGCCAGCAGCCATTATCGGGACAAACTTTCACCCCTCCACTTT. This chain joins TRBV4-3 and TRBJ1-6; D is perhaps TRBD1 (6 bases). The CDR3 length is 15 residues. V was trimmed by 3 bases and J by 9 bases, leaving 15 bases between them. In germline, CDR1 is LGHNA, CDR2 YSLEER.

This rearrangement joins TRBV5-7 to TRBJ1-4; no definite D call. TRBV5-7 is sorted into the ORF group, with uncertain function. Trimming pared 6 bases from V and 3 bases from J, leaving 15 bases between. The CDR3 is made up of 15 amino acids. The CDR3 sequence: CASTPSVGSNEKLFF. The CDR3 bases are TGTGCCAGCACCCCCTCCGTGGGCTCTAATGAAAAACTGTTTTTT.